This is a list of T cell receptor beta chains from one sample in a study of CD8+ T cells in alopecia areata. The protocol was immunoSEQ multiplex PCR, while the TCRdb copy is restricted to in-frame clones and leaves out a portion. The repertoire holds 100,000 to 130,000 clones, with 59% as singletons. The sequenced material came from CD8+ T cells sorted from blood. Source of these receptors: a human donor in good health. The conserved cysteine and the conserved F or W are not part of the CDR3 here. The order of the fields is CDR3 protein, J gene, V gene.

ASSLTGAARHEQF	TRBJ2-1	TRBV27
ATSRGGSQGSGELF	TRBJ2-2	TRBV15
ASSQGAGEAF	TRBJ1-1	TRBV4-1
ASKRDGTQWKF	TRBJ2-1	TRBV2
ATSPAGSNQPQH	TRBJ1-5	TRBV15
ASSFGFARGAEY	TRBJ2-5	TRBV28
ASKTPGTPSSYEQY	TRBJ2-7	TRBV5-5
ASSARDGRTSSYGYT	TRBJ1-2	TRBV28
ASSAAGGELF	TRBJ2-2	TRBV5-4
ASSIQGGIQETQY	TRBJ2-5	TRBV7-9
ASSRGTEQF	TRBJ2-1	TRBV13
ASSQDFSTDTQY	TRBJ2-3	TRBV4-1
ASSLGPFGNQPQH	TRBJ1-5	TRBV5-1
ASSPLLSQGGQHVTGEQF	TRBJ2-1	TRBV28
SVNLGAQNEQF	TRBJ2-1	TRBV29-1
ASSVTRDRPSTDTQY	TRBJ2-3	TRBV9
ASSESGRGEKLF	TRBJ1-4	TRBV2
ASRSQGGLGAEAF	TRBJ1-1	TRBV5-6
ASSELGTSSRYQETQY	TRBJ2-5	TRBV10-2
ASSLVRRPYGYT	TRBJ1-2	TRBV5-1
ASSLSLNQPQH	TRBJ1-5	TRBV27
ASSWVLSPTGVNYGYT	TRBJ1-2	TRBV19
ASSLEWEQETQY	TRBJ2-5	TRBV7-2
ASSIAQGPSYEQY	TRBJ2-7	TRBV19
ASSPRDRGYTEAF	TRBJ1-1	TRBV4-1
SVEGWNKGLAGARSSYNEQF	TRBJ2-1	TRBV29-1
ASSEEDGGTDTQY	TRBJ2-3	TRBV6-1
AIDPGGPQDTQY	TRBJ2-3	TRBV10-3
SVEKAGELF	TRBJ2-2	TRBV29-1
SAPFSYEQY	TRBJ2-7	TRBV20-1
ASWTSKNTGELF	TRBJ2-2	TRBV19
ASSLVAGTTDTQY	TRBJ2-3	TRBV25-1
ASSGTETQY	TRBJ2-5	TRBV2
ASSLSGGPYNEQF	TRBJ2-1	TRBV7-9
ASGGVPGSETQY	TRBJ2-5	TRBV2
ASSPRTGAADTQY	TRBJ2-3	TRBV7-9
ASSVNRVGEKLF	TRBJ1-4	TRBV9
ASSLCGTGVDEKLF	TRBJ1-4	TRBV28
ASSTPTSGGVSINEQF	TRBJ2-1	TRBV11-1
ASSVWTGPYEQY	TRBJ2-7	TRBV5-5
ASSQETVYEQY	TRBJ2-7	TRBV4-1
ASADRGSYEQY	TRBJ2-7	TRBV25-1
ATLPAGRTDTQY	TRBJ2-3	TRBV28
ASSLAVTSTDTQY	TRBJ2-3	TRBV7-8